This TCR beta chain was identified during a study of T cell changes during pregnancy in multiple sclerosis. The repertoire was sequenced with immunoSEQ multiplex PCR; TCRdb's copy has only in-frame clones and lacks some. In the table there are more than 90,000 clones, roughly nine tenths of which are singletons. Germline CDR1 reads SGHNT; CDR2 reads YYREEE (reference sequence). V dropped 5 bases and J dropped 2; count of bases not matched to a gene: 12. The CDR3 extends over 17 amino acids. Here the sequenced sample was peripheral blood, taken in the third trimester of pregnancy. The chain joins TRBV5-4 to TRBJ2-3, with 9 nucleotides matching TRBD2. The TCR originated in a female donor with multiple sclerosis, enrolled in a pregnancy study. DNA for the CDR3: TGTGCCAGCAGTCCAGGGAGGAGCGGGAGGAACACAGATACGCAGTATTTT. This codes for CASSPGRSGRNTDTQYF.